Each of the 6 T cell receptor beta chains below was sequenced from the same sample in a study of cytomegalovirus exposure and HLA in healthy donors. Sequencing used immunoSEQ multiplex PCR; TCRdb keeps in-frame clones, though not all of them. The table lists some 330,000 clones, 86% of them singletons, with 0.65% to 0.85% in the top ten. Specimen: PBMCs. The receptor set was obtained from a woman in her late teens or twenties in good health and CMV-seronegative.

CDR3 in DNA: TGTGCAAGTCGTGCGACTAGCGCCCGTGGGGCCAACGTCCTGACTTTC. Its translation: CASRATSARGANVLTF. The rearrangement links TRBV12-2 to TRBJ2-6; TRBD2 is taken as the D call from the table, unchecked against the DNA. TRBV12-2 is listed as a pseudogene. CDR3 length: 16 residues.

This chain connects TRBV29-1 to TRBJ2-2; 10 bases match TRBD2. Germline-derived CDR1 and CDR2 are SQVTM and ANQGSEA. This CDR3 region has 15 residues. Losses at the gene ends were 5 bases for V and 5 bases for J; bases not matched to a gene: 8. CDR3 protein: CSVSQTSGNTGELFF. For the CDR3, the DNA is TGCAGCGTTTCCCAAACTAGCGGGAATACCGGGGAGCTGTTTTTT.

The rearrangement links TRBV4-1 to TRBJ2-1; 9 bases are shared with TRBD2. This CDR3 contains 17 residues. Looked up from germline, CDR1 is MGHRA and CDR2 is YSYEKL. The V segment lost 0 bases and the J segment 8 bases; nucleotides outside the gene matches: 11. DNA of the CDR3: TGCGCCAGCAGCCAAGAGAATAGCGGGAGTTGGGAGGATGAGCAGTTCTTC. Translated, it gives CASSQENSGSWEDEQFF.

The CDR3 bases are TGTGCCAGCAGCTTGGTGGCATTTGACTACGAGCAGTACTTC. Translated, it gives CASSLVAFDYEQYF. The gene calls are TRBV5-4 and TRBJ2-7; no clear D gene. The CDR3 runs 14 residues. Germline CDR1 is SGHNT and CDR2 is YYREEE (reference sequence). V lost 0 bases, J lost 3 bases, and 10 bases lay in between. Using reference TRBV5-4 and TRBJ2-7 for the parts outside the CDR3, the full variable domain is ETGVTQSPTHLIKTRGQQVTLRCSSQSGHNTVSWYQQALGQGPQFIFQYYREEENGRGNFPPRFSGLQFPNYSSELNVNALELDDSALYLCASSLVAFDYEQYFGPGTRLTVT.

The chain links TRBV5-4 to TRBJ1-2; D gene ambiguous. V gave up 2 bases and J gave up 4 bases, with 9 bases separating them. CDR1 and CDR2 (germline): SGHNT, YYREEE (reference sequence). The CDR3 contains 13 residues. The CDR3 DNA reads TGTGCCAGCAGCTTCCCCACAGTCTATGGCTACACCTTC. It yields the protein CASSFPTVYGYTF.

This sequence joins TRBV15 and TRBJ2-7; D is possibly TRBD2 (6 bases). The CDR3 is 15 amino acids. CDR1 is LNHNV and CDR2 is YYDKDF in the germline V gene (reference sequence). The V gene lost 0 bases and the J gene lost 3 bases, with 12 bases spanning the gap. DNA for the CDR3: TGTGCCACCAGCAGAGATCCGGGGGAGCGCTACGAGCAGTACTTC. Its translation: CATSRDPGERYEQYF.